This section outlines one TCR beta chain sequence together with its context. In the original analysis: It was from reference gene primer amplification that nucleated cell counts were estimated. Libraries were prepared by immunoSEQ multiplex PCR; TCRdb keeps only in-frame clonotypes and omits some of them. V and J calls and clone size are as listed in that table; D and trimming were resolved from the DNA. This table has about 220,000 clones, 82% appearing once. This record belongs to a study of blood T cell repertoires in COVID-19. The CDR3 is 15 residues long. From germline, CDR1 is ENHRY and CDR2 SYGVKD. Trimming shortened V by 6 bases and J by 1 base, and 15 bases separated the two germline ends.

The TCR originated in a woman in her sixties who had recovered from COVID-19. The V and J genes are TRBV10-3 and TRBJ1-1, with a tentative D call TRBD1 (6 bases). The sequenced sample consisted of PBMCs or T cells enriched from blood (not recorded which). The CDR3, as DNA: TGTGCCATCAGGGGGGCGCAAACCAGGAACACTGAAGCTTTCTTT. It is translated as CAIRGAQTRNTEAFF.